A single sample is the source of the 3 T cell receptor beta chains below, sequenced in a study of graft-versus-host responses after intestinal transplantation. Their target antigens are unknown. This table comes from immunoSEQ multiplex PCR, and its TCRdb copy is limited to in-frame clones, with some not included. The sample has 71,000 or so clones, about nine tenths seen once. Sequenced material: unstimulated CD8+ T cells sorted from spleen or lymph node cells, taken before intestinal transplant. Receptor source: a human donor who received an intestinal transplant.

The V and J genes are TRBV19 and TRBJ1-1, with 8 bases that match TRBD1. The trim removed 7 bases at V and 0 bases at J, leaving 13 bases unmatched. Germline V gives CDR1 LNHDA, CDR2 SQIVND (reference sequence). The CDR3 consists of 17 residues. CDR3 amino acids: CASNTSLQGALNTEAFF. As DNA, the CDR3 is TGTGCCAGTAATACCTCACTCCAGGGGGCGTTGAACACTGAAGCTTTCTTT.

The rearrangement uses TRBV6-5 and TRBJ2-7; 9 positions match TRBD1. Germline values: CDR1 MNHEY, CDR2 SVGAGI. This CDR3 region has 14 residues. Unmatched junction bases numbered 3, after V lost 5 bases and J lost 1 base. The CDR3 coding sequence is TGTGCCAGCAGTCTAGGACAGGGGTCCTACGAGCAGTACTTC. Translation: CASSLGQGSYEQYF.

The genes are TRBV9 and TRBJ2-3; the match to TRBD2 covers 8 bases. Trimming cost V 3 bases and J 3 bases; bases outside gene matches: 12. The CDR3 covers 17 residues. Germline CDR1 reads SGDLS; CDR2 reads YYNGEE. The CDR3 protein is CASSAGSGGGLTDTQYF. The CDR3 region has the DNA TGTGCCAGCAGCGCCGGTTCGGGCGGGGGGTTGACAGATACGCAGTATTTT.